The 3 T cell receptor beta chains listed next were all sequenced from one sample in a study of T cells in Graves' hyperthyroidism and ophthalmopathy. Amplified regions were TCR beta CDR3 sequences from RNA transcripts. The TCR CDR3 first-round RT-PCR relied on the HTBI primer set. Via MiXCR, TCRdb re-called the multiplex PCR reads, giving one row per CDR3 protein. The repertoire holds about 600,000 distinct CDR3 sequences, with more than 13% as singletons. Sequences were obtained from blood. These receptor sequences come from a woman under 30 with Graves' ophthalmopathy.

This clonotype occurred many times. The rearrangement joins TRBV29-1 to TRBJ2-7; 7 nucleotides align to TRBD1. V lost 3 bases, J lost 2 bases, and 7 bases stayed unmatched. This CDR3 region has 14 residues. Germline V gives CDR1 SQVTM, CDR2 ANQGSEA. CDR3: CSVEATGETYEQYF. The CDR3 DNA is TGCAGCGTTGAGGCTACAGGGGAAACCTACGAGCAGTACTTC.

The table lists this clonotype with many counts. CDR3 sequence: CASSLEGRTGGTEAFF. The CDR3 nucleotides are TGTGCCAGCAGCTTGGAGGGGAGGACAGGGGGCACTGAAGCTTTCTTT. V usage is TRBV5-6 and J usage is TRBJ1-1, with 10 bases fitting TRBD1. The CDR3 covers 16 residues. Germline CDR1 is SGHDT and CDR2 is YYEEEE. Germline trimming cut 0 bases from V and 4 bases from J; bases unmatched to any gene: 6.

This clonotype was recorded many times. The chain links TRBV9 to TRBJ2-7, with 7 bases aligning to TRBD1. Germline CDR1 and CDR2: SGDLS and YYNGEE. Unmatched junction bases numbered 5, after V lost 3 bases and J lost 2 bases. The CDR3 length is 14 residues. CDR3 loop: CASSEPGQPYEQYF. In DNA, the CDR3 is TGTGCCAGCAGCGAGCCGGGACAGCCCTACGAGCAGTACTTC.